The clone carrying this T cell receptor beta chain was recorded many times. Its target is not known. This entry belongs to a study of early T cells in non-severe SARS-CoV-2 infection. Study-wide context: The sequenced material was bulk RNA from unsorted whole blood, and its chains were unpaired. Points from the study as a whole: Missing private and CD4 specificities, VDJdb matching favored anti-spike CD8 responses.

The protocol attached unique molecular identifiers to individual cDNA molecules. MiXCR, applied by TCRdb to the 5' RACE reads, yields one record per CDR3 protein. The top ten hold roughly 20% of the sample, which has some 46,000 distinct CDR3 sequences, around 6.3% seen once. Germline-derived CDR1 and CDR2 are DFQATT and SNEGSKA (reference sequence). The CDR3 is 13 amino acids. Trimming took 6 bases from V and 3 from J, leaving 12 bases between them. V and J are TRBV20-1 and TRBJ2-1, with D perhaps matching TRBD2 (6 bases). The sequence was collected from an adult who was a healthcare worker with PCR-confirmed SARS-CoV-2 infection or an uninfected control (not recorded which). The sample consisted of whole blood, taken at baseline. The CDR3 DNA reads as TGCAGTGCCATCCTAGCGAACTACAATGAGCAGTTCTTC. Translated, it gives CSAILANYNEQFF.